This T cell receptor beta chain is from a study of response to subunit inactivated influenza vaccine. CDR3 length: 13 amino acids. Germline V gene lookup returns CDR1 LGHDT and CDR2 YNNKEL (reference sequence). Between the trimmed V and J ends, which lost 1 base and 14 bases, there was a span of 15 bases. TCRdb re-analysed the RT-PCR reads in MiXCR, keeping a single row per CDR3 protein. This sample carries fewer than 550,000 distinct CDR3 sequences, roughly 25% of them seen once, and the ten largest clones take approximately 2%. The rearrangement uses TRBV3-1 and TRBJ2-1, with D possibly being TRBD2 (5 bases). The sequence derives from a man aged 45-65 years who received an inactivated influenza vaccine. The source was CD4+ T cells sorted from PBMCs, collected 4 to 6 days after vaccination. The CDR3 sequence: CASSQAGAAPEFF. The CDR3 region has the DNA TGTGCCAGCAGCCAAGCCGGAGCGGCCCCGGAGTTCTTC.